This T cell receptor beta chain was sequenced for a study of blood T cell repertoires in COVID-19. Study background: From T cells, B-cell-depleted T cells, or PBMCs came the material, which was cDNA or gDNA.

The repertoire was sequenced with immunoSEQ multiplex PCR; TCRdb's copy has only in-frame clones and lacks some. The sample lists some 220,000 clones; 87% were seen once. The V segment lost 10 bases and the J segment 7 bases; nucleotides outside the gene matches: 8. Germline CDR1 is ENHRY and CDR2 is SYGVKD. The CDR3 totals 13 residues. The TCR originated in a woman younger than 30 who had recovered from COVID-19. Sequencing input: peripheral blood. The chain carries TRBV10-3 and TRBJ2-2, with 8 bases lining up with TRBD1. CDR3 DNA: TGTGCCACAAGACAGGGGTCGGGCGGGGAGCTGTTTTTT. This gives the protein CATRQGSGGELFF.